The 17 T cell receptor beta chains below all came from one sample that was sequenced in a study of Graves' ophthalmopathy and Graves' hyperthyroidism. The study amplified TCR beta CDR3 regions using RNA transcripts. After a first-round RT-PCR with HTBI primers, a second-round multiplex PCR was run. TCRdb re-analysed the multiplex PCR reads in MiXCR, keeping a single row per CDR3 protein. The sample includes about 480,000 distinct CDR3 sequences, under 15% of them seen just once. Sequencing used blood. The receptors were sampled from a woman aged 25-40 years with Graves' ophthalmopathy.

The CDR3 sequence is CASFRDTSYEQYF. The CDR3 DNA is TGCGCCAGCTTCCGGGACACCTCCTACGAGCAGTACTTC. The chain is built from TRBV5-1 and TRBJ2-7; TRBD1 is a possible D gene (6 bases). Germline V gene sequence: CDR1 SGHRS, CDR2 YFSETQ. The length of the CDR3 is 13 residues. The germline V and J ends were trimmed by 7 bases and 0 bases, with 11 bases remaining between them.

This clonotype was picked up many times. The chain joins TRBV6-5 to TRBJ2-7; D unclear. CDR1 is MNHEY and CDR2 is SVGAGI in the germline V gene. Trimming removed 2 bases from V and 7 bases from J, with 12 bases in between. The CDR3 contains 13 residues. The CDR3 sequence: CASSYRSSSEQYF. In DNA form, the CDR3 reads TGTGCCAGCAGTTACAGGTCATCCAGTGAGCAGTACTTC.

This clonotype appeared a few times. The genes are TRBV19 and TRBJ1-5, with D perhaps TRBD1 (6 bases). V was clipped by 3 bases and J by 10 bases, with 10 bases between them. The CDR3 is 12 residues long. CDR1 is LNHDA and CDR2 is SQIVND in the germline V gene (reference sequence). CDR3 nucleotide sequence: TGTGCCAGTAGTATTAGGGGGGAACCCCAGCATTTT. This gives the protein CASSIRGEPQHF.

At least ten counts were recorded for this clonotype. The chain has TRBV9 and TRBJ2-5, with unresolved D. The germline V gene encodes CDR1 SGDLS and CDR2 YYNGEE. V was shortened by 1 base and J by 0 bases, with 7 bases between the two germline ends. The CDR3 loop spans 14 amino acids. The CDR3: CASSVNGYQETQYF. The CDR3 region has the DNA TGTGCCAGCAGCGTAAACGGGTACCAAGAGACCCAGTACTTC.

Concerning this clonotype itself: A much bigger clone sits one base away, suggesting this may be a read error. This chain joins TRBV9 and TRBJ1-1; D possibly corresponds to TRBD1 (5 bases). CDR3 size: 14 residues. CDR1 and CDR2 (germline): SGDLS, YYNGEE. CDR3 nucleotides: TGTGCCTGCAGCGTAGCTTGGGGGGACACTGAAGCTTTCTTT. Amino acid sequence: CACSVAWGDTEAFF.

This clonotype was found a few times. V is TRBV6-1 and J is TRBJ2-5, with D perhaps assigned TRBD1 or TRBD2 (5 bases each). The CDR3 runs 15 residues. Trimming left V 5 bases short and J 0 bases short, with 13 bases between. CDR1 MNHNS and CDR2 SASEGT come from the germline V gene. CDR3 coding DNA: TGTGCCAGCAGTCCGCGCTTGGGGGACCAAGAGACCCAGTACTTC. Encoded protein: CASSPRLGDQETQYF.

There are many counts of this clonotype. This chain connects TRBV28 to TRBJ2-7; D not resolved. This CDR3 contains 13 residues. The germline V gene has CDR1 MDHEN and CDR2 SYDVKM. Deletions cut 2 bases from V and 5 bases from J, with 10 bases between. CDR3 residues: CASSLQGFHEQYF. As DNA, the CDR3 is TGTGCCAGCAGTTTACAAGGGTTCCACGAGCAGTACTTC.

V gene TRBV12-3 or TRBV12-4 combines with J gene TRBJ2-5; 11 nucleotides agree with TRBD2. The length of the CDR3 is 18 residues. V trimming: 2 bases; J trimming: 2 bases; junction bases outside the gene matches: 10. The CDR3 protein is CASSLYRPSGGTQETQYF. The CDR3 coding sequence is TGTGCCAGCAGTTTATACCGGCCTAGCGGGGGGACTCAAGAGACCCAGTACTTC.

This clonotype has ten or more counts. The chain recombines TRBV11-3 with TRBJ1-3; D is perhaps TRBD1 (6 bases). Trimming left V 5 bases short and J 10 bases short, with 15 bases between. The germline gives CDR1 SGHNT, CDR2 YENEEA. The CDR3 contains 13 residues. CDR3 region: CASSPHPTGTIYF. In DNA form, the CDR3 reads TGTGCCAGCAGCCCCCACCCGACAGGAACCATATATTTT. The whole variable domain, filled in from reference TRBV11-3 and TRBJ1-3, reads EAGVVQSPRYKIIEKKQPVAFWCNPISGHNTLYWYLQNLGQGPELLIRYENEEAVDDSQLPKDRFSAERLKGVDSTLKIQPAELGDSAVYLCASSPHPTGTIYFGEGSWLTVV.

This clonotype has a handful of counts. This CDR3 is CASSYLATGGGPRHNEQFF. Written as DNA, the CDR3 is TGTGCCAGCAGCTATTTAGCTACCGGGGGCGGCCCGCGTCACAATGAGCAGTTCTTC. V and J are TRBV12-3 or TRBV12-4 and TRBJ2-1; D assignment may be TRBD1 or TRBD2 (6 bases each). This CDR3 has 19 amino acids. Trimming stripped 6 bases from V and 5 bases from J, with 29 bases between.

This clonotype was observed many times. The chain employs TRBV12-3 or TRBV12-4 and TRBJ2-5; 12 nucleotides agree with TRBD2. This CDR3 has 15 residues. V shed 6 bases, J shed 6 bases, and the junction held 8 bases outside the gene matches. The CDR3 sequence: CASSVLAGGPKTQYF. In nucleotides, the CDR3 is TGTGCCAGCAGCGTCCTAGCGGGGGGGCCGAAGACCCAGTACTTC.

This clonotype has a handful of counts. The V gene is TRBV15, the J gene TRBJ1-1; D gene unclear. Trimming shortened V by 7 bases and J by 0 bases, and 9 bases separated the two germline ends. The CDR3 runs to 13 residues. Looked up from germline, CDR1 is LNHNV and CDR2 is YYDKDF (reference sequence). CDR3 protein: CATKFSMNTEAFF. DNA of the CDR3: TGTGCCACCAAGTTCTCCATGAACACTGAAGCTTTCTTT.

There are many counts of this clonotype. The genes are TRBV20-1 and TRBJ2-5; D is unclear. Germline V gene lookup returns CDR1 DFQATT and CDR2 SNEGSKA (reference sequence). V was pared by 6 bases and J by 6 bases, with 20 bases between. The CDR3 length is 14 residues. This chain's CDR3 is CSAAPQLGWKTQYF. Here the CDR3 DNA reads TGCAGTGCCGCTCCCCAGCTGGGCTGGAAGACCCAGTACTTC.

CDR3 DNA: TGTGCCAGCAGCCCGGGGGGTAGCGGACTTGTCTACGAGCAGTACTTC. Residues: CASSPGGSGLVYEQYF. The chain uses TRBV9 and TRBJ2-7, with 7 bases fitting TRBD2. The CDR3 spans 16 residues. The V gene's germline CDR1 is SGDLS and CDR2 YYNGEE. V lost 4 bases and J lost 3; bases outside the gene matches: 13. The full variable domain, in which reference TRBV9 and TRBJ2-7 provide the parts outside the CDR3, is DSGVTQTPKHLITATGQRVTLRCSPRSGDLSVYWYQQSLDQGLQFLIQYYNGEERAKGNILERFSAQQFPDLHSELNLSSLELGDSALYFCASSPGGSGLVYEQYFGPGTRLTVT.

CDR3 amino acids: CASSLAGYTLENDGELFF. As DNA, the CDR3 is TGTGCCAGCAGCTTAGCAGGATATACACTTGAAAATGATGGGGAGCTGTTTTTT. This chain joins TRBV13 and TRBJ2-2; D call uncertain. The CDR3 totals 18 residues. Germline CDR1 PRHDT, CDR2 FYEKMQ (reference sequence). Trimming took 1 base from V and 8 from J, leaving 23 bases between them.

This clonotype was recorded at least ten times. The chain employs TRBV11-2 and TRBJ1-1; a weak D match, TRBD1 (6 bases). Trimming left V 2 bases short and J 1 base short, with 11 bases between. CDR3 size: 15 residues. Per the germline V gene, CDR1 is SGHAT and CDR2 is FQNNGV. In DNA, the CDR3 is TGTGCCAGCAGCTTAAGAGCAGGGGCGAACACTGAAGCTTTCTTT. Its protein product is CASSLRAGANTEAFF.

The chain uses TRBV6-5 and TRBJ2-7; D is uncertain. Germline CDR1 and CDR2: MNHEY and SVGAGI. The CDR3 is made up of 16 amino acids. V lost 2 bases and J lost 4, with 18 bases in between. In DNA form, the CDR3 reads TGTGCCAGCAGTTACAATCCCAGGCCCGGCAAGTACGAGCAGTACTTC. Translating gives CASSYNPRPGKYEQYF.